A selection of T cell receptor beta chains follows, all from one sample in a study of blood T cell repertoires in COVID-19. Assay: immunoSEQ multiplex PCR; the TCRdb copy retains only in-frame clones and omits some. This sample has tens of thousands of clones, with around 80% found just once. The material sequenced was peripheral blood. The receptors come from a human donor in a cohort sampled during active COVID-19. The CDR3 runs from the conserved cysteine through the conserved F or W. Fields, in order: V gene, J gene, CDR3 length, D gene, clone size, CDR3 protein, CDR3 DNA. A D gene is named only where the DNA matches it firmly. The listing skips clone size in some rows; elsewhere it reads once, few, many or a size class.

v_call: TRBV2
j_call: TRBJ1-5
cdr3_length: 14
d_call: NA
clone_size: NA
cdr3_aa: CASTETAANQPQHF
cdr3_nt: TGTGCCAGCACGGAGACGGCGGCCAATCAGCCCCAGCATTTT

v_call: TRBV18
j_call: TRBJ1-6
cdr3_length: 13
d_call: NA
clone_size: NA
cdr3_aa: CASSPDRNSPLHF
cdr3_nt: TGTGCCAGCTCACCTGACAGGAATTCACCCCTCCACTTT

v_call: TRBV19
j_call: TRBJ2-5
cdr3_length: 15
d_call: TRBD1
clone_size: NA
cdr3_aa: CASSIGGTDEETQYF
cdr3_nt: TGTGCCAGTAGTATAGGAGGGACAGATGAAGAGACCCAGTACTTC

v_call: TRBV20-1
j_call: TRBJ2-7
cdr3_length: 15
d_call: NA
clone_size: NA
cdr3_aa: CSASGGDTILGEQYF
cdr3_nt: TGCAGTGCTAGTGGAGGGGACACAATCTTGGGCGAGCAGTACTTC

v_call: TRBV6-2/TRBV6-3
j_call: TRBJ1-2
cdr3_length: 20
d_call: TRBD1
clone_size: once
cdr3_aa: CASSSFPPAGTGVSIDGYTF
cdr3_nt: TGTGCCAGCAGTTCTTTTCCCCCAGCCGGGACAGGCGTCTCTATTGATGGCTACACCTTC

v_call: TRBV7-8
j_call: TRBJ2-5
cdr3_length: 16
d_call: TRBD2
clone_size: NA
cdr3_aa: CASSLPSGGKQETQYF
cdr3_nt: TGTGCCAGCAGCCTACCCAGCGGGGGGAAGCAAGAGACCCAGTACTTC

v_call: TRBV20-1
j_call: TRBJ1-6
cdr3_length: 14
d_call: NA
clone_size: NA
cdr3_aa: CSASSGYPRAPLHF
cdr3_nt: TGCAGTGCTAGTAGCGGCTATCCCCGCGCACCCCTCCACTTT

v_call: TRBV2
j_call: TRBJ1-2
cdr3_length: 13
d_call: TRBD1
clone_size: NA
cdr3_aa: CASSEQGARGYTF
cdr3_nt: TGTGCCAGCAGCGAACAGGGGGCGCGTGGCTACACCTTC

v_call: TRBV19
j_call: TRBJ1-4
cdr3_length: 15
d_call: TRBD1
clone_size: NA
cdr3_aa: CASSSRDRGREKLFF
cdr3_nt: TGTGCCAGTAGTAGCCGGGACAGGGGACGCGAAAAACTGTTTTTT

v_call: TRBV5-4
j_call: TRBJ2-3
cdr3_length: 11
d_call: NA
clone_size: NA
cdr3_aa: CASSSRDTQYF
cdr3_nt: TGTGCCAGCAGCTCCAGGGATACGCAGTATTTT

v_call: TRBV5-1
j_call: TRBJ2-7
cdr3_length: 14
d_call: TRBD2
clone_size: few
cdr3_aa: CASSVSSGSYEQYF
cdr3_nt: TGCGCCAGCAGCGTGTCTAGCGGTTCCTACGAGCAGTACTTC

v_call: TRBV7-7
j_call: TRBJ2-5
cdr3_length: 13
d_call: NA
clone_size: NA
cdr3_aa: CASSTGSWETQYF
cdr3_nt: TGTGCTAGCAGCACAGGGTCTTGGGAGACCCAGTACTTC

v_call: TRBV11-3
j_call: TRBJ2-5
cdr3_length: 13
d_call: NA
clone_size: NA
cdr3_aa: CASSFSRGETQYF
cdr3_nt: TGTGCCAGCAGTTTTAGTAGGGGAGAGACCCAGTACTTC

v_call: TRBV3-1/TRBV3-2
j_call: TRBJ2-1
cdr3_length: 13
d_call: NA
clone_size: NA
cdr3_aa: CASSQRLTNEQFF
cdr3_nt: TGTGCCAGCAGCCAAAGACTAACCAATGAGCAGTTCTTC

v_call: TRBV6-2/TRBV6-3
j_call: TRBJ1-6
cdr3_length: 14
d_call: TRBD1
clone_size: once
cdr3_aa: CASSRGQGNSPLHF
cdr3_nt: TGTGCCAGCAGCCGAGGACAGGGTAATTCACCCCTCCACTTT

v_call: TRBV28
j_call: TRBJ2-7
cdr3_length: 15
d_call: TRBD1
clone_size: NA
cdr3_aa: CASRATGGSRYEQYF
cdr3_nt: TGTGCCAGCAGAGCGACAGGGGGCTCACGATACGAGCAGTACTTC

v_call: TRBV5-1
j_call: TRBJ2-6
cdr3_length: 17
d_call: TRBD2
clone_size: NA
cdr3_aa: CASSFGGAVSGANVLTF
cdr3_nt: TGCGCCAGCAGCTTCGGGGGGGCTGTATCTGGGGCCAACGTCCTGACTTTC

v_call: TRBV3-1/TRBV3-2
j_call: TRBJ2-7
cdr3_length: 12
d_call: TRBD1
clone_size: NA
cdr3_aa: CASSRTGYEQYF
cdr3_nt: TGTGCCAGCAGCCGGACAGGCTACGAGCAGTACTTC

v_call: TRBV11-2
j_call: TRBJ2-5
cdr3_length: 12
d_call: NA
clone_size: once
cdr3_aa: CASSFTVETQYF
cdr3_nt: TGTGCCAGCAGCTTCACAGTGGAGACCCAGTACTTC

v_call: TRBV5-4
j_call: TRBJ1-2
cdr3_length: 13
d_call: NA
clone_size: NA
cdr3_aa: CASSLDTNYGYTF
cdr3_nt: TGTGCCAGCAGCTTGGATACTAACTATGGCTACACCTTC

v_call: TRBV19
j_call: TRBJ1-2
cdr3_length: 16
d_call: TRBD1
clone_size: NA
cdr3_aa: CASSIARDRANYGYTF
cdr3_nt: TGTGCCAGTAGTATAGCCCGGGACAGGGCCAACTATGGCTACACCTTC

v_call: TRBV5-1
j_call: TRBJ2-4
cdr3_length: 18
d_call: TRBD2
clone_size: NA
cdr3_aa: CASRQLAGGPLAKNIQYF
cdr3_nt: TGCGCCAGCAGGCAACTAGCGGGAGGGCCCTTAGCCAAAAACATTCAGTACTTC

v_call: TRBV5-6
j_call: TRBJ2-3
cdr3_length: 15
d_call: NA
clone_size: NA
cdr3_aa: CASSLGGGESDTQYF
cdr3_nt: TGTGCCAGCAGCTTGGGGGGCGGGGAGTCAGATACGCAGTATTTT

v_call: TRBV7-2
j_call: TRBJ2-5
cdr3_length: 15
d_call: NA
clone_size: NA
cdr3_aa: CASSLWGREEETQYF
cdr3_nt: TGTGCCAGCAGCTTATGGGGTAGGGAGGAAGAGACCCAGTACTTC

v_call: TRBV7-2
j_call: TRBJ2-5
cdr3_length: 16
d_call: TRBD2
clone_size: NA
cdr3_aa: CASSTPLAGGGETQYF
cdr3_nt: TGTGCCAGCAGCACCCCACTAGCGGGAGGTGGCGAGACCCAGTACTTC

v_call: TRBV4-1
j_call: TRBJ1-6
cdr3_length: 13
d_call: NA
clone_size: NA
cdr3_aa: CASSLPQNSPLHF
cdr3_nt: TGCGCCAGCAGCCTACCACAAAATTCACCCCTCCACTTT

v_call: TRBV19
j_call: TRBJ1-5
cdr3_length: 16
d_call: TRBD1
clone_size: NA
cdr3_aa: CATAPPRQGAHQPQHF
cdr3_nt: TGTGCCACTGCTCCTCCACGACAGGGGGCACATCAGCCCCAGCATTTT

v_call: TRBV30
j_call: TRBJ2-1
cdr3_length: 13
d_call: NA
clone_size: NA
cdr3_aa: CAGKGGGHNEQFF
cdr3_nt: TGTGCCGGCAAGGGGGGGGGCCACAATGAGCAGTTCTTC

v_call: TRBV5-1
j_call: TRBJ1-6
cdr3_length: 13
d_call: NA
clone_size: NA
cdr3_aa: CASSQDSGFALHF
cdr3_nt: TGCGCCAGCAGCCAAGACAGTGGATTCGCCCTCCACTTT

v_call: TRBV11-2
j_call: TRBJ2-1
cdr3_length: 14
d_call: NA
clone_size: NA
cdr3_aa: CASSPQNLANEQFF
cdr3_nt: TGTGCCAGCAGCCCCCAAAATTTGGCCAATGAGCAGTTCTTC

v_call: TRBV3-1/TRBV3-2
j_call: TRBJ2-3
cdr3_length: 14
d_call: NA
clone_size: few
cdr3_aa: CASSQGLREDTQYF
cdr3_nt: TGTGCCAGCAGCCAAGGCTTGAGGGAAGATACGCAGTATTTT

v_call: TRBV6-1
j_call: TRBJ1-2
cdr3_length: 13
d_call: TRBD1
clone_size: NA
cdr3_aa: CASSSGGDYGYTF
cdr3_nt: TGTGCCAGCAGTTCAGGGGGCGACTATGGCTACACCTTC

v_call: TRBV11-2
j_call: TRBJ2-7
cdr3_length: 15
d_call: TRBD1
clone_size: NA
cdr3_aa: CASSLYRDRVYEQYF
cdr3_nt: TGTGCCAGCAGCTTATACCGGGACAGGGTTTACGAGCAGTACTTC

v_call: TRBV6-5
j_call: TRBJ1-3
cdr3_length: 13
d_call: NA
clone_size: NA
cdr3_aa: CASTQNAGNTIYF
cdr3_nt: TGTGCCAGCACTCAGAACGCTGGAAACACCATATATTTT

v_call: TRBV6-6
j_call: TRBJ1-4
cdr3_length: 13
d_call: NA
clone_size: many
cdr3_aa: CASSYSSERELFF
cdr3_nt: TGTGCCAGCAGTTACTCATCCGAGCGGGAACTGTTTTTT

v_call: TRBV4-1
j_call: TRBJ2-1
cdr3_length: 15
d_call: NA
clone_size: few
cdr3_aa: CASSPGLWGKNEQFF
cdr3_nt: TGCGCCAGCAGCCCTGGACTTTGGGGTAAGAATGAGCAGTTCTTC

v_call: TRBV18
j_call: TRBJ2-6
cdr3_length: 15
d_call: NA
clone_size: NA
cdr3_aa: CASSQDSSGANVLTF
cdr3_nt: TGTGCCAGCTCACAGGACAGCTCTGGGGCCAACGTCCTGACTTTC

v_call: TRBV29-1
j_call: TRBJ2-1
cdr3_length: 14
d_call: NA
clone_size: once
cdr3_aa: CSAEKLGSYNEQFF
cdr3_nt: TGCAGCGCGGAGAAGCTCGGCTCCTACAATGAGCAGTTCTTC

v_call: TRBV30
j_call: TRBJ1-1
cdr3_length: 13
d_call: TRBD1
clone_size: NA
cdr3_aa: CAWVNRGIGEAFF
cdr3_nt: TGTGCCTGGGTTAACAGGGGAATCGGGGAAGCTTTCTTT

v_call: TRBV25-1
j_call: TRBJ2-3
cdr3_length: 12
d_call: TRBD2
clone_size: NA
cdr3_aa: CAGREVVDTQYF
cdr3_nt: TGTGCGGGGCGGGAGGTTGTAGATACGCAGTATTTT

v_call: TRBV4-2
j_call: TRBJ2-5
cdr3_length: 19
d_call: NA
clone_size: few
cdr3_aa: CASSQDTRTLKPDQETQYF
cdr3_nt: TGTGCCAGCAGCCAAGATACTAGGACCCTTAAACCGGATCAAGAGACCCAGTACTTC

v_call: TRBV5-1
j_call: TRBJ2-1
cdr3_length: 15
d_call: TRBD2
clone_size: NA
cdr3_aa: CASSPQLAGNNEQFF
cdr3_nt: TGCGCCAGCAGCCCCCAACTAGCGGGGAACAATGAGCAGTTCTTC

v_call: TRBV5-4
j_call: TRBJ1-6
cdr3_length: 14
d_call: NA
clone_size: NA
cdr3_aa: CASSTGHDNSPLHF
cdr3_nt: TGTGCCAGCAGCACGGGACACGATAATTCACCCCTCCACTTT